Following are 18 T cell receptor beta chains from one sample sequenced in a study of CD8+ T cells in alopecia areata. RNA was extracted and reverse transcribed into cDNA as the sequencing template. TCRdb's table, derived via immunoSEQ multiplex PCR, lists solely in-frame clones and lacks some. The table includes under 150,000 clones, approximately 51% detected once. As for treatment: oral pan-JAK inhibitor, 5-10 mg twice daily. Sequenced material: CD4+ T cells sorted from blood, taken at week 24, from a patient treated with tofacitinib. The receptor set was obtained from a human donor with alopecia areata.

The chain recombines TRBV4-1 with TRBJ1-6, with D maybe TRBD1 (5 bases). The CDR3 runs 19 residues. V was trimmed by 0 bases and J by 0 bases, leaving 15 bases between them. CDR1 and CDR2 from the germline V gene are MGHRA and YSYEKL. The CDR3 loop reads CASSQDGGAGNSYNSPLHF. The CDR3 DNA reads TGCGCCAGCAGCCAAGACGGAGGGGCAGGGAACTCCTATAATTCACCCCTCCACTTT.

This chain joins TRBV5-1 and TRBJ2-5, with a tentative D call TRBD1 (6 bases). Germline V lookup: CDR1 SGHRS, CDR2 YFSETQ. Trimming cost V 4 bases and J 5 bases, with 18 bases left between them. The CDR3 loop spans 15 amino acids. This CDR3 is CASSPPPGVVETQYF. The CDR3 bases are TGCGCCAGCAGCCCGCCCCCAGGGGTGGTGGAGACCCAGTACTTC.

The chain is built from TRBV4-2 and TRBJ2-2, with unresolved D. This CDR3 has 13 residues. The V and J ends lost 0 bases and 7 bases respectively, with 6 bases between them. The germline V gene has CDR1 LGHNA and CDR2 YNFKEQ. The CDR3 DNA is TGTGCCAGCAGCCAAGACGAGGTCGGGGAGCTGTTTTTT. Translated: CASSQDEVGELFF.

The chain uses TRBV18 and TRBJ2-7, with 10 bases matching TRBD1. The CDR3 loop spans 13 amino acids. Unmatched junction bases numbered 2, after V lost 3 bases and J lost 6 bases. CDR1 and CDR2 from the germline V gene are KGHSH and LQKENI. CDR3 in amino acids: CASSPRTGGEQYF. The CDR3 bases are TGTGCCAGCTCACCGAGGACAGGGGGCGAGCAGTACTTC.

The sample holds a few counts of this clone. The rearrangement links TRBV6-5 to TRBJ2-3; D may be TRBD2 (7 bases). With 7 bases removed from V and 5 bases from J, the gap between germline ends came to 19 bases. This CDR3 is 15 amino acids long. CDR1 MNHEY and CDR2 SVGAGI come from the germline V gene. CDR3 region: CASTPGGHFGDTQYF. DNA for the CDR3: TGTGCCAGCACACCGGGGGGCCATTTTGGAGATACGCAGTATTTT.

The chain links TRBV2 to TRBJ1-1, with D tentatively TRBD1 (5 bases). CDR3 length equals 12 residues. Trimming stripped 8 bases from V and 5 bases from J, with 12 bases between. Germline CDR1 reads SNHLY; CDR2 reads FYNNEI. The CDR3 sequence is CASGAEATEAFF. The CDR3 nucleotides are TGTGCCAGCGGGGCAGAGGCGACTGAAGCTTTCTTT.

The rearrangement links TRBV29-1 to TRBJ2-1; the D gene is possibly TRBD1 (5 bases). Germline V gives CDR1 SQVTM, CDR2 ANQGSEA. Trimming pared 6 bases from V and 0 bases from J, leaving 12 bases between. The CDR3 loop spans 14 amino acids. Here the CDR3 reads CSVSGLSSYNEQFF. The CDR3 DNA reads as TGCAGCGTATCAGGGTTAAGCTCCTACAATGAGCAGTTCTTC.

V is TRBV10-3 and J is TRBJ1-5, with D tentatively TRBD1 (6 bases). The CDR3 is 14 amino acids. CDR1 is ENHRY, CDR2 SYGVKD, per germline. The ends were cut back, 10 bases at V and 0 bases at J, with 13 bases in the middle. The CDR3 reads CATQGGGSNQPQHF. DNA for the CDR3: TGTGCCACTCAGGGAGGGGGTAGCAATCAGCCCCAGCATTTT.

The chain recombines TRBV30 with TRBJ1-5, with D perhaps TRBD1 (6 bases). CDR1 and CDR2 (germline): GTSNPN, SVGIG (reference sequence). V lost 0 bases to trimming and J lost 6 bases, with 15 bases between them. The CDR3 sequence is 15 residues long. Here the CDR3 reads CAWSVQSGGGQPQHF. The CDR3 bases are TGTGCCTGGAGTGTACAGTCGGGAGGGGGTCAGCCCCAGCATTTT.

The CDR3 reads CASREPGQGYYGYTF. DNA of the CDR3: TGTGCCAGCAGGGAACCGGGACAGGGGTACTATGGCTACACCTTC. This chain links TRBV6-5 with TRBJ1-2; 10 positions agree with TRBD1. CDR1 is MNHEY, CDR2 SVGAGI, per germline. This CDR3 is built from 15 residues. V shed 6 bases and J 3 bases; nucleotides not matched to a gene: 7.

This chain uses TRBV27 with TRBJ1-1; 9 bases are a match to TRBD1. Germline trimming cut 6 bases from V and 4 bases from J; bases unmatched to any gene: 6. The CDR3 consists of 14 residues. Per the germline V gene, CDR1 is MNHEY and CDR2 is SMNVEV (reference sequence). Here the CDR3 DNA reads TGTGCCAGCAGCTTCGGACAGGGGACCACTGAAGCTTTCTTT. Protein: CASSFGQGTTEAFF.

This clone appeared once. The J gene is TRBJ2-7, the V gene TRBV19; D is unresolved. V lost 3 bases and J lost 6, with 12 bases in between. This CDR3 comprises 13 residues. CDR1 and CDR2 (germline): LNHDA, SQIVND (reference sequence). The CDR3 spells CASSMGYTGEQYF. The CDR3 bases are TGTGCCAGTAGTATGGGGTACACGGGCGAGCAGTACTTC.

The chain recombines TRBV13 with TRBJ2-1, with no clear D. The CDR3 spans 12 residues. Trimming pared 4 bases from V and 7 bases from J, leaving 8 bases between. From germline, CDR1 is PRHDT and CDR2 FYEKMQ (reference sequence). CDR3 sequence reads: CASSSPGNEQFF. As DNA, the CDR3 is TGTGCCAGCAGCTCTCCCGGGAATGAGCAGTTCTTC.

The V call is TRBV2, the J call TRBJ2-3, with D maybe TRBD2 (5 bases). The germline gives CDR1 SNHLY, CDR2 FYNNEI. The CDR3 extends over 14 amino acids. Trimming left V 7 bases short and J 3 bases short, with 14 bases between. The CDR3 here is CASTPSGATDTQYF. CDR3 nucleotides: TGTGCCAGCACCCCGAGCGGTGCTACAGATACGCAGTATTTT.

CDR3 nucleotides: TGTGCCATCATGGTAGGTTCAGGGGGCTACGAGCAGTACTTC. Its protein is CAIMVGSGGYEQYF. V and J are TRBV10-3 and TRBJ2-7; TRBD1 matches 7 bases. Germline V gene lookup returns CDR1 ENHRY and CDR2 SYGVKD. This CDR3 is built from 14 residues. Unmatched junction bases numbered 9, after V lost 7 bases and J lost 3 bases.

V gene TRBV29-1 combines with J gene TRBJ1-1; weak D call: TRBD1 (5 bases). There are 12 residues in the CDR3. The V gene lost 7 bases and the J gene lost 10 bases, with 19 bases spanning the gap. The germline gives CDR1 SQVTM, CDR2 ANQGSEA. The DNA for the CDR3 is TGCAGCGCGTTTCTCCTCCGGCAGGGAGCTTTCTTT. It codes for CSAFLLRQGAFF. The whole variable domain, remainder taken from reference TRBV29-1 and TRBJ1-1, is SAVISQKPSRDICQRGTSLTIQCQVDSQVTMMFWYRQQPGQSLTLIATANQGSEATYESGFVIDKFPISRPNLTFSTLTVSNMSPEDSSIYLCSAFLLRQGAFFGQGTRLTVV.

J is TRBJ2-3 and V is TRBV7-2; D is unclear. Germline loops: CDR1 SGHTA, CDR2 FQGNSA. V lost 1 base and J lost 4, with 9 bases in between. This CDR3 spans 14 amino acids. In nucleotides, the CDR3 is TGTGCCAGCAGCTTAGTGGGTGTCCCAGATACGCAGTATTTT. Protein product: CASSLVGVPDTQYF. The whole variable domain, remainder taken from reference TRBV7-2 and TRBJ2-3, is GAGVSQSPSNKVTEKGKDVELRCDPISGHTALYWYRQSLGQGLEFLIYFQGNSAPDKSGLPSDRFSAERTGGSVSTLTIQRTQQEDSAVYLCASSLVGVPDTQYFGPGTRLTVL.

The chain uses TRBV5-4 and TRBJ2-3, with TRBD2 identical over 7 bases. CDR1 is SGHNT, CDR2 YYREEE, per germline (reference sequence). The CDR3 has 12 amino acids. The V and J ends lost 3 bases and 10 bases, in that order; junction bases with no gene match: 5. CDR3: CASSSTSDAQYF. The CDR3 DNA reads TGTGCCAGCAGCTCAACTAGCGACGCGCAGTATTTT.